The 21 T cell receptor beta chains listed next were all sequenced from one sample in a study of radiotherapy plus CTLA-4 blockade in lung cancer. The table came from immunoSEQ multiplex PCR; TCRdb's copy has only in-frame clones and leaves some out. The sample carries roughly 97,000 clones, around 74% recorded once. Sequenced material: peripheral blood, taken from a patient treated with radiotherapy plus ipilimumab. Receptors originate from a human donor with non-small cell lung cancer who had a partial response to radiotherapy plus ipilimumab. Some clones in this sample may be carry-over from other donors' samples.

V is TRBV15 and J is TRBJ2-5, with D possibly matching TRBD2 (6 bases). Germline V lookup: CDR1 LNHNV, CDR2 YYDKDF (reference sequence). This CDR3 is built from 16 residues. V shed 0 bases and J shed 5 bases, with 16 bases lying between them. The CDR3 sequence: CATSRDRSGGWETQYF. Written as DNA, the CDR3 is TGTGCCACCAGCAGAGATAGAAGCGGAGGGTGGGAGACCCAGTACTTC.

V is TRBV18 and J is TRBJ2-3; the match to TRBD1 covers 10 bases. The CDR3 extends over 14 amino acids. Germline V gene lookup returns CDR1 KGHSH and CDR2 LQKENI. Losses at the gene ends were 5 bases for V and 4 bases for J; bases not matched to a gene: 3. Here the CDR3 DNA reads TGTGCCAGCTCAAGACAGGGGGCCGCAGATACGCAGTATTTT. Amino acid sequence: CASSRQGAADTQYF.

This chain connects TRBV9 to TRBJ2-1; tentative D call: TRBD2 (5 bases). The V and J ends lost 1 base and 7 bases respectively, with 12 bases between them. In germline, CDR1 is SGDLS, CDR2 YYNGEE. CDR3 length equals 14 residues. CDR3 region: CASSVLAPTNEQFF. The CDR3 nucleotides are TGTGCCAGCAGCGTACTAGCCCCCACTAATGAGCAGTTCTTC.

The genes are TRBV5-6 and TRBJ2-3; D remains unclear. The CDR3 is made up of 13 amino acids. Trimming removed 5 bases at V and 6 bases at J, with 13 bases between. The germline V gene has CDR1 SGHDT and CDR2 YYEEEE. The CDR3 here is CASRAVARDTQYF. In DNA form, the CDR3 reads TGTGCCAGCAGAGCAGTAGCCCGCGATACGCAGTATTTT.

V usage is TRBV13 and J usage is TRBJ2-3; TRBD2 aligns across 7 bases. Losses at the gene ends were 8 bases for V and 1 base for J; bases not matched to a gene: 6. Germline assignment: CDR1 PRHDT and CDR2 FYEKMQ (reference sequence). The CDR3 loop spans 14 amino acids. The CDR3 DNA follows: TGTGCCAGCCGACTAGCCAGGCGCACAGATACGCAGTATTTT. As protein: CASRLARRTDTQYF.

This clone was counted a few times. The gene calls are TRBV29-1 and TRBJ2-3; a weak D match, TRBD2 (6 bases). The germline V and J ends were trimmed by 7 bases and 5 bases, with 10 bases remaining between them. Germline V gives CDR1 SQVTM, CDR2 ANQGSEA. The CDR3 contains 11 residues. CDR3 coding DNA: TGCAGCGGGGGGGTGGGAGATACGCAGTATTTT. It specifies CSGGVGDTQYF.

The rearrangement uses TRBV11-2 and TRBJ2-7, with D tentatively TRBD1 (6 bases). Trimming removed 5 bases at V and 2 bases at J, with 16 bases between. Germline CDR1 is SGHAT and CDR2 is FQNNGV. The CDR3 contains 15 residues. CDR3 bases: TGTGCCAGCAGCCTCATACAGGGATCCCCCTACGAGCAGTACTTC. This translates into CASSLIQGSPYEQYF.

V usage is TRBV11-2 and J usage is TRBJ2-1, with 7 bases that match TRBD2. Germline values: CDR1 SGHAT, CDR2 FQNNGV. The CDR3 spans 15 residues. V trimming: 5 bases; J trimming: 7 bases; junction bases outside the gene matches: 11. The CDR3 spells CASSPGGSGWNEQFF. In nucleotides, the CDR3 is TGTGCCAGCAGCCCCGGGGGTAGCGGGTGGAATGAGCAGTTCTTC.

A word on this clone: The sample carries other DNA sequences with the same CDR3. V is TRBV7-3 and J is TRBJ2-7, with TRBD1 as a possible D gene (5 bases). CDR3 size: 13 residues. The V end lost 5 bases, the J end lost 6 bases, and 14 bases lay between the germline ends. Germline CDR1 is SGHTA and CDR2 is FQGTGA. The CDR3 is CASSLTQGGEQYF. The DNA for the CDR3 is TGTGCCAGCAGCCTTACTCAGGGTGGCGAGCAGTACTTC.

Written as DNA, the CDR3 is TGTGCCAGCTTCGCGGATGTAGAGACCCAGTACTTC. Protein sequence: CASFADVETQYF. The V gene is TRBV28, the J gene TRBJ2-5; D gene unclear. V was trimmed by 8 bases and J by 4 bases, leaving 11 bases between them. The CDR3 has 12 residues. Germline V gene sequence: CDR1 MDHEN, CDR2 SYDVKM.

A few counts support this clone. The chain employs TRBV5-4 and TRBJ2-2, with 8 bases aligning to TRBD2. From germline, CDR1 is SGHNT and CDR2 YYREEE (reference sequence). The CDR3 extends over 18 amino acids. The trim removed 4 bases at V and 2 bases at J, leaving 13 bases unmatched. The CDR3 bases are TGTGCCAGCAGCGGCGGAGATGCGGGAGGCCTCAACACCGGGGAGCTGTTTTTT. It translates to CASSGGDAGGLNTGELFF. The full variable domain, completed using reference TRBV5-4 and TRBJ2-2, is ETGVTQSPTHLIKTRGQQVTLRCSSQSGHNTVSWYQQALGQGPQFIFQYYREEENGRGNFPPRFSGLQFPNYSSELNVNALELDDSALYLCASSGGDAGGLNTGELFFGEGSRLTVL.

The gene calls are TRBV7-9 and TRBJ2-1; a possible D gene is TRBD2 (5 bases). This CDR3 comprises 14 residues. V was cut by 1 base and J by 9 bases, with 13 bases left in between. Looked up from germline, CDR1 is SEHNR and CDR2 is FQNEAQ (reference sequence). The CDR3 nucleotides are TGTGCCAGCAGCTTAGATGTGGAGGATAGTGAGCAGTTCTTC. This gives the protein CASSLDVEDSEQFF.

The chain carries TRBV6-5 and TRBJ1-1; 7 positions match TRBD1. The CDR3 has 13 residues. V lost 2 bases to trimming and J lost 4 bases; unmatched junction nucleotides: 1. From germline, CDR1 is MNHEY and CDR2 SVGAGI. CDR3 residues: CASSYGDSTEAFF. CDR3 bases: TGTGCCAGCAGTTACGGGGACAGCACTGAAGCTTTCTTT.

In DNA form, the CDR3 reads TGTGCCAGTAGTCCCCGTGGGGCGCCAACCTACAATGAGCAGTTCTTC. Protein product: CASSPRGAPTYNEQFF. The V and J genes are TRBV19 and TRBJ2-1, with D perhaps matching TRBD1 (5 bases). The germline V gene has CDR1 LNHDA and CDR2 SQIVND (reference sequence). The CDR3 extends over 16 amino acids. Trimming took 5 bases from V and 2 from J, leaving 16 bases between them.

The chain couples TRBV11-1 to TRBJ2-1, with D hard to call. Trimming cost V 5 bases and J 3 bases, with 14 bases left between them. The CDR3 has 15 residues. CDR1 SGHAT and CDR2 FQDESV come from the germline V gene (reference sequence). CDR3 sequence reads: CASSAYGTVYNEQFF. CDR3 DNA sequence: TGTGCCAGCAGCGCCTACGGTACTGTCTACAATGAGCAGTTCTTC. Combining the CDR3 with reference TRBV11-1 and TRBJ2-1 gives the whole variable domain EAEVAQSPRYKITEKSQAVAFWCDPISGHATLYWYRQILGQGPELLVQFQDESVVDDSQLPKDRFSAERLKGVDSTLKIQPAELGDSAMYLCASSAYGTVYNEQFFGPGTRLTVL.

The chain uses TRBV5-8 and TRBJ1-6; D call uncertain. CDR1 is SGHTS, CDR2 YDEGEE, per germline. The length of the CDR3 is 13 residues. V lost 7 bases to trimming and J lost 0 bases, with 5 bases between them. In DNA, the CDR3 is TGTGCCAGCTCGGTCTCCTATAATTCACCCCTCCACTTT. It is translated as CASSVSYNSPLHF.

CDR3 in amino acids: CASSLSGALSYNEQFF. DNA for the CDR3: TGTGCCAGCAGCTTATCAGGGGCGTTATCCTACAATGAGCAGTTCTTC. V is TRBV7-6 and J is TRBJ2-1; the D gene is possibly TRBD1 (6 bases). In germline, CDR1 is SGHVS, CDR2 FNYEAQ. V gave up 2 bases and J gave up 1 base, with 12 bases separating them. There are 16 residues in the CDR3.

This rearrangement joins TRBV12-5 to TRBJ1-1, with D unclear. Germline V gives CDR1 LGHNT, CDR2 FRNRAP. V lost 3 bases, J lost 2 bases, and 7 bases lay in between. CDR3 length equals 13 residues. The CDR3 bases are TGTGCTAGTGGTTTAGAGCCCAACACTGAAGCTTTCTTT. Protein: CASGLEPNTEAFF.

The chain carries TRBV7-2 and TRBJ2-5, with D hard to call. The CDR3 covers 14 residues. Between the trimmed V and J ends, which lost 1 base and 4 bases, there was a span of 10 bases. Per germline, CDR1 SGHTA and CDR2 FQGNSA. CDR3: CASSLVGTRETQYF. The CDR3 DNA follows: TGTGCCAGCAGCTTAGTGGGCACTCGAGAGACCCAGTACTTC.

The chain carries TRBV6-6 and TRBJ1-5; no definite D call. The germline V gene has CDR1 MNHNY and CDR2 SVGAGI (reference sequence). V was clipped by 5 bases and J by 5 bases, with 13 bases between them. This CDR3 spans 14 amino acids. CDR3 sequence: CASSPNGVDQPQHF. The CDR3 DNA follows: TGTGCCAGCAGTCCTAACGGGGTGGATCAGCCCCAGCATTTT.

The genes are TRBV5-1 and TRBJ2-3; TRBD2 matches 7 bases. In germline, CDR1 is SGHRS, CDR2 YFSETQ. The length of the CDR3 is 15 residues. J gave up 4 bases and V 3 bases, and 8 bases lay outside the gene matches. The CDR3 spells CASSYSARGADTQYF. For the CDR3, the DNA is TGCGCCAGCAGCTATAGCGCCCGGGGGGCAGATACGCAGTATTTT.